This T cell receptor (beta chain) stems from a study of CD8 T cells in ankylosing spondylitis. This clonotype turned up a few times. Antigen: not known. This CDR3 is built from 15 residues. V gave up 5 bases and J gave up 4 bases, with 21 bases separating them. Germline CDR1 is DFQATT and CDR2 is SNEGSKA (reference sequence). Whole-study results and caveats: In ankylosing spondylitis patients, matched synovial fluid reportedly showed significant enrichment of disease-linked clones.

Using its own MiXCR run on the 5' RACE reads, TCRdb lists one record per CDR3 protein. The table shows roughly 240,000 distinct CDR3 sequences, with roughly 32% occurring only once. The clonotype comes from a male donor with ankylosing spondylitis or in good health (not recorded which). The gene calls are TRBV20-1 and TRBJ2-7; no firm D call. The sample was blood, either unsorted or a sorted T cell fraction (not recorded which). CDR3 nucleotides: TGCAGTGCTGGCCAGGCGAGCGCTGGGCCGTACGAGCAGTACTTC. Translating it yields CSAGQASAGPYEQYF.